This entry lists 26 T cell receptor beta chains sequenced from one sample in a study of human T cells and chemical hapten exposure. This sample's time point: patch test 1, 2 weeks after DPC sensitization. Noted treatment: therapeutic diphenylcyclopropenone sensitization with weekly scalp DPC. MiXCR, run by TCRdb on the RACE reads, gives a single entry per CDR3 protein. The repertoire holds 70,000 to 100,000 distinct CDR3 sequences, with around 7% as singletons. This specimen consisted of whole blood, obtained in connection with sensitization to the hapten diphenylcyclopropenone (DPC). The receptors stem from a woman in her twenties or thirties with alopecia areata. Some clones in this sample may be carry-over from other donors' samples.

The sample holds a few counts of this clonotype. This rearrangement joins TRBV3-1 to TRBJ1-6, with 7 bases aligning to TRBD1. The germline V gene has CDR1 LGHDT and CDR2 YNNKEL (reference sequence). The length of the CDR3 is 14 residues. The ends lost 5 bases at V and 7 bases at J; junction bases unmatched: 5. DNA for the CDR3: TGTGCCAGCAGCTCGACAGGGAAGAATTCACCCCTCCACTTT. This sequence encodes CASSSTGKNSPLHF.

This clonotype was seen ten or more times. The chain combines TRBV7-9 with TRBJ2-7, with unresolved D. Trimming removed 8 bases at V and 0 bases at J, with 8 bases between. This CDR3 contains 12 residues. Looked up from germline, CDR1 is SEHNR and CDR2 is FQNEAQ (reference sequence). The CDR3 sequence is CASATSSYEQYF. The CDR3 DNA reads as TGTGCCAGCGCGACGAGCTCCTACGAGCAGTACTTC.

This clonotype was detected only a few times. The chain joins TRBV20-1 to TRBJ1-3; no clear D. The CDR3 runs to 14 residues. CDR1 and CDR2 (germline): DFQATT, SNEGSKA (reference sequence). The V end lost 1 base, the J end lost 0 bases, and 7 bases lay between the germline ends. CDR3: CSARGGISGNTIYF. CDR3 sequence (DNA): TGCAGTGCTAGAGGCGGAATCTCTGGAAACACCATATATTTT.

This clonotype was counted ten times or more. V is TRBV20-1 and J is TRBJ2-7; D gene unclear. Germline CDR1 is DFQATT and CDR2 is SNEGSKA (reference sequence). Trimming stripped 0 bases from V and 2 bases from J, with 8 bases between. There are 13 residues in the CDR3. CDR3 protein: CSARDPLAYEQYF. DNA for the CDR3: TGCAGTGCTAGAGATCCACTGGCCTACGAGCAGTACTTC.

A few counts support this clonotype. The V and J genes are TRBV5-4 and TRBJ1-2, with D possibly matching TRBD1 (6 bases). The V gene's germline CDR1 is SGHNT and CDR2 YYREEE (reference sequence). The CDR3 is 15 residues long. Trimming pared 6 bases from V and 2 bases from J, leaving 17 bases between. DNA for the CDR3: TGTGCCAGCAAACGACAGGAAGGGAGCAACTATGGCTACACCTTC. Translating it yields CASKRQEGSNYGYTF.

This clonotype was recorded a few times. The chain has TRBV7-2 and TRBJ2-3; D is undetermined. The V end was cut by 1 base, the J end by 3 bases, with 8 bases between. Germline V CDR1 and CDR2: SGHTA, FQGNSA. The CDR3 spans 14 residues. CDR3 sequence (DNA): TGTGCCAGCAGCTTAGGACTTACGACAGATACGCAGTATTTT. It specifies CASSLGLTTDTQYF.

This clonotype has ten or more counts. The chain employs TRBV12-3 or TRBV12-4 and TRBJ1-5; TRBD1 agrees at 9 bases. V trimming: 5 bases; J trimming: 3 bases; junction bases outside the gene matches: 8. This CDR3 contains 16 residues. Here the CDR3 DNA reads TGTGCCAGCAGTCCCACAGGGGGCAGACCCAATCAGCCCCAGCATTTT. Translated, it gives CASSPTGGRPNQPQHF.

The CDR3 region is CSALTGADGYTF. CDR3 coding DNA: TGCAGTGCTTTGACAGGGGCGGATGGCTACACCTTC. The rearrangement joins TRBV20-1 to TRBJ1-2, with 8 bases that match TRBD1. Per the germline V gene, CDR1 is DFQATT and CDR2 is SNEGSKA (reference sequence). The CDR3 runs to 12 residues. V lost 5 bases to trimming and J lost 6 bases; unmatched junction nucleotides: 5.

This clonotype was recorded at least ten times. This chain joins TRBV14 and TRBJ1-2; 9 bases are shared with TRBD1. The CDR3 is 14 amino acids. Germline V gene lookup returns CDR1 SGHDN and CDR2 FVKESK. The ends lost 2 bases at V and 5 bases at J; junction bases unmatched: 3. The CDR3 DNA reads as TGTGCCAGCAGCCAACAGACAGGGGGTTATGGCTACACCTTC. Protein product: CASSQQTGGYGYTF.

In this sample, this clonotype turned up a few times. The chain joins TRBV30 to TRBJ2-5; D is undetermined. The CDR3 length is 13 residues. Germline CDR1 and CDR2: GTSNPN and SVGIG (reference sequence). The V gene lost 7 bases and the J gene lost 5 bases, with 17 bases spanning the gap. The CDR3 sequence is CAYSSQLGETQYF. CDR3 bases: TGTGCCTATTCGTCTCAACTCGGGGAGACCCAGTACTTC.

The J gene is TRBJ2-7, the V gene TRBV6-1; D might be TRBD1 or TRBD2, each matching 5 bases. Germline CDR1 MNHNS, CDR2 SASEGT. The CDR3 runs 15 residues. The V gene lost 5 bases and the J gene lost 6 bases, with 20 bases spanning the gap. CDR3 amino acids: CASSSRRDPGSEQYF. CDR3 in DNA: TGTGCCAGCAGTTCCCGCCGGGACCCTGGGAGCGAGCAGTACTTC.

This clonotype was seen ten or more times. This chain connects TRBV10-3 to TRBJ2-6; 8 bases are shared with TRBD1. Germline-derived CDR1 and CDR2 are ENHRY and SYGVKD. The V and J ends lost 5 bases and 0 bases, in that order; junction bases with no gene match: 9. CDR3 size: 18 residues. The CDR3 coding sequence is TGTGCCATCAGTACCCGTGGACAGGGTACCTCTGGGGCCAACGTCCTGACTTTC. This translates into CAISTRGQGTSGANVLTF.

This clonotype was seen more than once but under ten times. The rearrangement links TRBV20-1 to TRBJ2-3; D is tentatively TRBD1 or TRBD2 (5 bases each). The V gene's germline CDR1 is DFQATT and CDR2 SNEGSKA (reference sequence). Trimming cost V 2 bases and J 3 bases, with 15 bases left between them. CDR3 length equals 15 residues. CDR3 coding DNA: TGCAGTGCTAGAATGGGGACCTCCGCTACAGATACGCAGTATTTT. It specifies CSARMGTSATDTQYF.

This clonotype was found many times. This chain joins TRBV3-1 and TRBJ1-5; D uncertain. The CDR3 is made up of 15 amino acids. CDR1 and CDR2 from the germline V gene are LGHDT and YNNKEL (reference sequence). V shed 0 bases and J shed 7 bases, with 13 bases lying between them. In DNA, the CDR3 is TGTGCCAGCAGCCAAGAAGGGAGGTCGGGACAGCCCCAGCATTTT. Translated, it gives CASSQEGRSGQPQHF. Combining the CDR3 with reference TRBV3-1 and TRBJ1-5 gives the whole variable domain DTAVSQTPKYLVTQMGNDKSIKCEQNLGHDTMYWYKQDSKKFLKIMFSYNNKELIINETVPNRFSPKSPDKAHLNLHINSLELGDSAVYFCASSQEGRSGQPQHFGDGTRLSIL.

A few counts support this clonotype. The chain recombines TRBV12-3 or TRBV12-4 with TRBJ2-1; D is unresolved. The CDR3 totals 15 residues. V dropped 2 bases and J dropped 3 bases, with 11 bases sitting between them. The CDR3 is CASSLRRQSYNEQFF. The DNA of the CDR3 is TGTGCCAGCAGTTTACGTCGTCAGAGCTACAATGAGCAGTTCTTC.

Worth noting for this clonotype: A junction boundary mismatches the germline segment, possibly from a read error. The V and J genes are TRBV20-1 and TRBJ2-1, with 9 nucleotides matching TRBD1. Germline V gene data show CDR1 as DFQATT and CDR2 as SNEGSKA (reference sequence). This CDR3 region has 18 residues. The CDR3 nucleotides read TGCAGTGCTAGAGATCCCTCCCCCCGGGACAGGGTTATAAATGAGCAGTTATTC. It is translated as CSARDPSPRDRVINEQLF.

The V call is TRBV7-9, the J call TRBJ2-7, with TRBD1 matching 8 bases. Germline CDR1 is SEHNR and CDR2 is FQNEAQ (reference sequence). The CDR3 length is 11 residues. Trimming removed 6 bases from V and 10 bases from J; junction bases left unmatched: 5. The CDR3 coding sequence is TGTGCCAGCAGTTATACAGGGGGTCAGTACTTC. It specifies CASSYTGGQYF.

Many counts were recorded for this clonotype. This chain links TRBV18 with TRBJ2-4, with 7 bases aligning to TRBD1. Germline assignment: CDR1 KGHSH and CDR2 LQKENI. The CDR3 runs to 11 residues. With V trimmed by 4 bases and J by 14 bases, 5 bases remained unmatched. The CDR3 DNA reads as TGTGCCAGCTCACAGGGGACAGAGGAGTACTTC. Protein: CASSQGTEEYF.

At least ten counts were recorded for this clonotype. This chain connects TRBV5-1 to TRBJ2-3; D may be TRBD1 (6 bases). Germline CDR1 SGHRS, CDR2 YFSETQ. The ends were cut back, 4 bases at V and 2 bases at J, with 14 bases in the middle. The CDR3 runs to 15 residues. The DNA for the CDR3 is TGCGCCAGCAGCGCCGGGACACCCTTCACAGATACGCAGTATTTT. Residues: CASSAGTPFTDTQYF. The entire variable domain, with the rest obtained from reference TRBV5-1 and TRBJ2-3, is as follows: KAGVTQTPRYLIKTRGQQVTLSCSPISGHRSVSWYQQTPGQGLQFLFEYFSETQRNKGNFPGRFSGRQFSNSRSEMNVSTLELGDSALYLCASSAGTPFTDTQYFGPGTRLTVL.

This clonotype was observed at least ten times. The chain combines TRBV30 with TRBJ2-3; 12 positions agree with TRBD2. The CDR3 length is 17 residues. The V and J ends lost 2 bases and 2 bases, in that order; junction bases with no gene match: 8. Germline V gene sequence: CDR1 GTSNPN, CDR2 SVGIG (reference sequence). Written as DNA, the CDR3 is TGTGCCTGGAGTTCCTCCCGGACTAGCGGGGTCACAGATACGCAGTATTTT. Translated, it gives CAWSSSRTSGVTDTQYF.

V usage is TRBV30 and J usage is TRBJ1-1; D is uncertain. V gave up 3 bases and J gave up 3 bases, with 11 bases separating them. The CDR3 is 13 amino acids. The germline V gene has CDR1 GTSNPN and CDR2 SVGIG (reference sequence). This CDR3 is CAWSDRGYTEAFF. The DNA for the CDR3 is TGTGCCTGGAGCGACCGGGGATACACTGAAGCTTTCTTT.

The chain is built from TRBV29-1 and TRBJ2-1, with D possibly matching TRBD2 (7 bases). The CDR3 has 14 amino acids. V was trimmed by 5 bases and J by 7 bases, leaving 18 bases between them. Per germline, CDR1 SQVTM and CDR2 ANQGSEA. In nucleotides, the CDR3 is TGCAGCGTTTTGGGGGGGGCGGTTTGGAATGAGCAGTTCTTC. Its translation: CSVLGGAVWNEQFF.

This clonotype came up a few times. The chain couples TRBV27 to TRBJ2-7; the D gene is possibly TRBD2 (6 bases). The ends were cut back, 5 bases at V and 7 bases at J, with 18 bases in the middle. The length of the CDR3 is 14 residues. Germline CDR1 and CDR2: MNHEY and SMNVEV (reference sequence). The CDR3 protein is CASSTGGGTGEQYF. The DNA of the CDR3 is TGTGCCAGCAGTACAGGTGGCGGGACGGGGGAGCAGTACTTC.

This clonotype appeared a few times. The chain has TRBV14 and TRBJ2-7; D possibly corresponds to TRBD1 (6 bases). V was clipped by 5 bases and J by 6 bases, with 20 bases between them. This CDR3 has 15 residues. Germline CDR1 reads SGHDN; CDR2 reads FVKESK. Here the CDR3 DNA reads TGTGCCAGCAGCGGGAGAGGACAGTTGTCACCCGAGCAGTACTTC. It yields the protein CASSGRGQLSPEQYF.

The chain combines TRBV9 with TRBJ1-5; no clear D gene. V lost 2 bases and J 4 bases, leaving 10 bases between the germline ends. Germline CDR1 SGDLS, CDR2 YYNGEE. The CDR3 is 14 amino acids. CDR3 bases: TGTGCCAGCAGCGTCGGAGGAGCGAATCAGCCCCAGCATTTT. This encodes CASSVGGANQPQHF.

This chain uses TRBV2 with TRBJ2-1; 13 bases agree with TRBD2. Germline V gives CDR1 SNHLY, CDR2 FYNNEI. There are 22 residues in the CDR3. V was pared by 2 bases and J by 4 bases, with 20 bases of the junction left unmatched. The CDR3 nucleotides are TGTGCCAGCAGTGAATTAGTCGTACTAGCGGGGGGGTTCATCTACTTGTACAATGAGCAGTTCTTC. Its translation: CASSELVVLAGGFIYLYNEQFF.